The present T cell receptor beta chain was sequenced within a study of CDR3 diversity in severe acne (dated by TCRdb to 2018 to 2020). The germline V and J ends show losses of 0 bases and 5 bases respectively, and no gene match explains 4 bases of the junction. The germline V gene (reference sequence) supplies CDR1 SEHNR and CDR2 FQNEAQ. From its cysteine to its phenylalanine, the CDR3 spans 15 amino acids. The CDR3 DNA has 45 bases and is translated from base 1. This clonotype was counted at least ten times. Its target antigen remains unknown. No qualities accompany the bases; no much larger clone lies one base away. The library was built by means of PCR. Data came from an Illumina HiSeq 2000. TCRdb took the public reads, trimmed them with fastp at Q25, ran MiXCR for clone calling and kept in-frame beta chains. Under each unique CDR3 protein, matching rows form one entry showing the most common genes and DNA. In this sample the table shows some 85,000 distinct CDR3 sequences, less than 65% of which occur a single time. The ten largest clones add up to roughly 10% of the sample.

This sequence originates from a male donor with severe acne vulgaris. The sequenced sample was blood. In this chain, TRBV7-9 is recombined with TRBJ2-3, and 8 bases in between align with TRBD2. The sequence in DNA is TGTGCCAGCAGCTTAGCATCGGGGGGGGAAGATACGCAGTATTTT. It specifies CASSLASGGEDTQYF.